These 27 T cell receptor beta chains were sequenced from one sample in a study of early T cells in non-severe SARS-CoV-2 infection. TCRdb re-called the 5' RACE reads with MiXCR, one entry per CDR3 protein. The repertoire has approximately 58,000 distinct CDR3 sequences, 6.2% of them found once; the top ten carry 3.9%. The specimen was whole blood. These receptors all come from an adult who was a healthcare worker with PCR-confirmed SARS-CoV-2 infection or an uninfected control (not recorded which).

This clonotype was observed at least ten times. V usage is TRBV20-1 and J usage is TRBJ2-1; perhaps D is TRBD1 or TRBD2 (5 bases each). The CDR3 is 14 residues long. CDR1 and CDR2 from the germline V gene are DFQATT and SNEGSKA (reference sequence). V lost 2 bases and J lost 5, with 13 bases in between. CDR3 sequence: CSARPPGPNNEQFF. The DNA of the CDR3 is TGCAGTGCTAGACCCCCGGGACCAAACAATGAGCAGTTCTTC.

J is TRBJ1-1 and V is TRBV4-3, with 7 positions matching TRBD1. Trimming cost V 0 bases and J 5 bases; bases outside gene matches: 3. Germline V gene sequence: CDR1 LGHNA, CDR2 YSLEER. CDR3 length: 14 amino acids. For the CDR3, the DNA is TGCGCCAGCAGCCAAGACCACAGGGGAACTGAAGCTTTCTTT. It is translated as CASSQDHRGTEAFF.

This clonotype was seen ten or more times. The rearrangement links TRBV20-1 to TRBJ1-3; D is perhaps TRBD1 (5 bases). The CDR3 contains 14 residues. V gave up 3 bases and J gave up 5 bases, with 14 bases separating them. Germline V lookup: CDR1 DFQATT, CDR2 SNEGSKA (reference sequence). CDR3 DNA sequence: TGCAGTGCTAGGGCTGAGAAGGGGCGAAACACCATATATTTT. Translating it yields CSARAEKGRNTIYF.

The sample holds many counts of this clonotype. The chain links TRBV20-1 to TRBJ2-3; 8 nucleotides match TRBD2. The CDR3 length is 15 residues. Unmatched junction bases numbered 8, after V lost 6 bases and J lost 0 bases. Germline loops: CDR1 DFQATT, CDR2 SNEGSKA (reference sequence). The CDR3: CSAPGGGTSTDTQYF. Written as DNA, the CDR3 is TGCAGTGCCCCCGGGGGGGGTACTAGCACAGATACGCAGTATTTT.

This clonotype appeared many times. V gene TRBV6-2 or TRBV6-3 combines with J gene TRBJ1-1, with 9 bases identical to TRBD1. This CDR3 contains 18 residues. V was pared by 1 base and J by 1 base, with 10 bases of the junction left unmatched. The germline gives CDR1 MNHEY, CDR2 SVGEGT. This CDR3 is CASSYLPGTGSWNTEAFF. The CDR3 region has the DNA TGTGCCAGCAGTTACTTACCCGGGACAGGGAGTTGGAACACTGAAGCTTTCTTT.

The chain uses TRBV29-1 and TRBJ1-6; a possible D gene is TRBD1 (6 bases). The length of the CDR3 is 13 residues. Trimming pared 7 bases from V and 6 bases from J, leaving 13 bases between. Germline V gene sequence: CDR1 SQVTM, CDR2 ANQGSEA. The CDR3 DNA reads TGCAGCGCCCAGACAGGTTCTAATTCACCCCTCCACTTT. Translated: CSAQTGSNSPLHF.

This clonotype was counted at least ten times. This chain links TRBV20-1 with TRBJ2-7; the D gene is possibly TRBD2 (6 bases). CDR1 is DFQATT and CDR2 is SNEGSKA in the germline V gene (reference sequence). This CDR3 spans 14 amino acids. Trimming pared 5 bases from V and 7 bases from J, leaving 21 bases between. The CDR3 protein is CSALETRGLVEQYF. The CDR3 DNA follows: TGCAGTGCTCTCGAGACTAGGGGACTGGTTGAGCAGTACTTC.

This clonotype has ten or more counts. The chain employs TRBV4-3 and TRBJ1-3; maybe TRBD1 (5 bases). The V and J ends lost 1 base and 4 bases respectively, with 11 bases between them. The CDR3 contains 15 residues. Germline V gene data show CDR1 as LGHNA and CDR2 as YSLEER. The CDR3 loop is CASSQGTGSGNTIYF. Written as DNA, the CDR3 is TGCGCCAGCAGCCAAGGCACAGGCTCCGGAAACACCATATATTTT.

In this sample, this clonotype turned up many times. The CDR3, as DNA: TGTGCCAGCAGCTCAGACAGCACTAACTATGGCTACACCTTC. The encoded protein is CASSSDSTNYGYTF. The chain employs TRBV7-9 and TRBJ1-2; a possible D gene is TRBD1 (5 bases). V lost 4 bases and J lost 0, with 9 bases in between. Germline V gives CDR1 SEHNR, CDR2 FQNEAQ (reference sequence). CDR3 length: 14 residues. The entire variable domain, with the rest obtained from reference TRBV7-9 and TRBJ1-2, is as follows: DTGVSQNPRHKITKRGQNVTFRCDPISEHNRLYWYRQTLGQGPEFLTYFQNEAQLEKSRLLSDRFSAERPKGSFSTLEIQRTEQGDSAMYLCASSSDSTNYGYTFGSGTRLTVV.

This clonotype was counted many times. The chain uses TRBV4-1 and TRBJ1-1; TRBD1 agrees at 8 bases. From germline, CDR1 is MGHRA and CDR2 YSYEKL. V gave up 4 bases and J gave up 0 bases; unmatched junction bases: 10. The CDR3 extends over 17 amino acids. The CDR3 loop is CASSLRQGLAMNTEAFF. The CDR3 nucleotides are TGCGCCAGCAGCCTTCGACAGGGGCTCGCCATGAACACTGAAGCTTTCTTT.

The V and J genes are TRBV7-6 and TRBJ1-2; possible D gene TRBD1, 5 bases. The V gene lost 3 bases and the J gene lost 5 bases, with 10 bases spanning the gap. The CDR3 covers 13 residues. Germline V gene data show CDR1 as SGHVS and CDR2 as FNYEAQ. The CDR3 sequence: CASSFGGSYGYTF. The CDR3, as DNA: TGTGCCAGCAGCTTCGGGGGGAGTTATGGCTACACCTTC.

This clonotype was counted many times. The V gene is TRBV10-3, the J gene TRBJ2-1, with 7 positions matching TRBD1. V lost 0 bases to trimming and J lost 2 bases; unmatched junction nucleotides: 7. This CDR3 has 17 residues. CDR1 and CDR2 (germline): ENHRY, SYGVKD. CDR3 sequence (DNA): TGTGCCATCAGTGAGTCGGCGCCGACAGGGACCTACAATGAGCAGTTCTTC. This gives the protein CAISESAPTGTYNEQFF.

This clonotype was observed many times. In DNA, the CDR3 is TGTGCCATACTGTGGGGCAGGGCTAACTCTGGGGCCAACGTCCTGACTTTC. This sequence encodes CAILWGRANSGANVLTF. J is TRBJ2-6 and V is TRBV24-1; perhaps TRBD1 as D (5 bases). V dropped 11 bases and J dropped 0 bases, with 19 bases sitting between them. The CDR3 covers 17 residues. Germline CDR1 reads KGHDR; CDR2 reads SFDVKD.

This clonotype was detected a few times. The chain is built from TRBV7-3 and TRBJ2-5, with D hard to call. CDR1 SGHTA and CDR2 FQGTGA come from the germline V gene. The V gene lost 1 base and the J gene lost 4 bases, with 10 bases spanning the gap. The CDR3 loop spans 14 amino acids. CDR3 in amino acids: CASSLISLRETQYF. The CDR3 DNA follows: TGTGCCAGCAGCTTAATAAGTCTTAGAGAGACCCAGTACTTC.

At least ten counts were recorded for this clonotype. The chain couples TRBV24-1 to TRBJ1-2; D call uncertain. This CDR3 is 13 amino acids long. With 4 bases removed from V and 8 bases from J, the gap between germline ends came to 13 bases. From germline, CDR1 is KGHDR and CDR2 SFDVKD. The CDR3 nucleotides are TGTGCCACCAGTGAGGGTCCTTCCTGGGGCTACACCTTC. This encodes CATSEGPSWGYTF.

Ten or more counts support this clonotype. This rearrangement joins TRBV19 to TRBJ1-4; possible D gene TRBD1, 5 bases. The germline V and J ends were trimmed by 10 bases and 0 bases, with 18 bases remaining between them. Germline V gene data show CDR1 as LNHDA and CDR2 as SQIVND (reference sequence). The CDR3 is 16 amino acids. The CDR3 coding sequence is TGTGCCACTTCACAGGAGAACGTTGCAACTAATGAAAAACTGTTTTTT. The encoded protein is CATSQENVATNEKLFF.

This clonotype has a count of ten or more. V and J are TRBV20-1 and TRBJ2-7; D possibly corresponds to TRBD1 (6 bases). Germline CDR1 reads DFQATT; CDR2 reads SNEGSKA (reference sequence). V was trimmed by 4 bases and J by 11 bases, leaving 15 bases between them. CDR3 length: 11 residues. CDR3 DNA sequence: TGCAGTGCTACTATCGACAGGAAAGAGTACTTC. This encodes CSATIDRKEYF.

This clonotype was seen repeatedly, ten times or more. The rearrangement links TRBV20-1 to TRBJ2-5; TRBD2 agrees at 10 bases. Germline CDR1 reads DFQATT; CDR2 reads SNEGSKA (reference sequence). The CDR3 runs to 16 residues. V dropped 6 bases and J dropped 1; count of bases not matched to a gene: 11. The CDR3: CSALTGLAGAQETQYF. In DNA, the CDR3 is TGCAGTGCCTTAACTGGGCTAGCGGGGGCCCAAGAGACCCAGTACTTC.

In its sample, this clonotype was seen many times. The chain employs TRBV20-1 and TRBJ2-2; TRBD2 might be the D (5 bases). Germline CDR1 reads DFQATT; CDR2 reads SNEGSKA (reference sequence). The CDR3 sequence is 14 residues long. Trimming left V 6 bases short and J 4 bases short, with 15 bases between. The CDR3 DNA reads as TGCAGTGCGGGGTCTGGGGAGAGCACCGGGGAGCTGTTTTTT. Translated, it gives CSAGSGESTGELFF.

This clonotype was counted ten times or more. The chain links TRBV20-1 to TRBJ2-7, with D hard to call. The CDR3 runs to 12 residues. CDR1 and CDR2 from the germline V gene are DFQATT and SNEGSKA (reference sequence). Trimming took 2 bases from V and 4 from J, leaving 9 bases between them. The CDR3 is CSARPDSYEQYF. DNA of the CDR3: TGCAGTGCTAGACCTGACTCGTACGAGCAGTACTTC.

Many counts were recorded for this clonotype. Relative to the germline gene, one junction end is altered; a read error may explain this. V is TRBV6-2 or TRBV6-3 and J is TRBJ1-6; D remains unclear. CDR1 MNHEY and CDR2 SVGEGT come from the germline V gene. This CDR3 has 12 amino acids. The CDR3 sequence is CASSLANSPLHF. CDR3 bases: TGTGCCAGCAGCCTCGCCAATTCACCCCTCCATTTT.

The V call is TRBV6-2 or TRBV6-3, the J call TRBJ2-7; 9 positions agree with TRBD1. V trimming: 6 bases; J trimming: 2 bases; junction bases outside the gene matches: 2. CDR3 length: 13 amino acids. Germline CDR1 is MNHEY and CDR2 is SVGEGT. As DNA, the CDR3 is TGTGCCAGCAGCCGGGACAGGGCCTACGAGCAGTACTTC. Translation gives CASSRDRAYEQYF.

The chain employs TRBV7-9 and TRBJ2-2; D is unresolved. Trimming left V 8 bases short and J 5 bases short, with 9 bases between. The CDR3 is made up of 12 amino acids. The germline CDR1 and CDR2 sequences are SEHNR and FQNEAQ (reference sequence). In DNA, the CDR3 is TGTGCCAGCTATCTGGGAACCGGGGAGCTGTTTTTT. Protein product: CASYLGTGELFF.

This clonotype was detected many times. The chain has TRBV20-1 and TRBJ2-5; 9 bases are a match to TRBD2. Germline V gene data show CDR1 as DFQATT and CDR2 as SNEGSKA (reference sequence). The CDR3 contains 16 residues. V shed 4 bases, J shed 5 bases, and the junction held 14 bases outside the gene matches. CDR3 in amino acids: CSATPASGVRGETQYF. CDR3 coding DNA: TGCAGTGCTACCCCGGCTAGCGGGGTCAGGGGGGAGACCCAGTACTTC.

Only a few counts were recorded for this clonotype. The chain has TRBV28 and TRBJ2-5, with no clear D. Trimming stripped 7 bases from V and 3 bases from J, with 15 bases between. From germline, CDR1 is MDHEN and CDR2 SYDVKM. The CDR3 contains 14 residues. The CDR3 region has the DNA TGTGCCAGCAATCACGAGAACCCAAAAGAGACCCAGTACTTC. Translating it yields CASNHENPKETQYF.

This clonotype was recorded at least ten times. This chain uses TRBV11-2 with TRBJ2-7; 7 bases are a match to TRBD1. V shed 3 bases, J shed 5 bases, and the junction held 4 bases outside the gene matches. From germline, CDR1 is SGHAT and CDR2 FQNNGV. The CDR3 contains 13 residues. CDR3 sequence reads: CASSFQGVHEQYF. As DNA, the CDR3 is TGTGCCAGCAGCTTCCAGGGGGTCCACGAGCAGTACTTC.

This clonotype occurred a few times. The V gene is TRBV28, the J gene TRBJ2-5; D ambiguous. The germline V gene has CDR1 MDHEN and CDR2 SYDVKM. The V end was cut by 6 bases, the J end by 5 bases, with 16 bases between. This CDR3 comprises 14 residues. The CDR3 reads CASSLTPRRETQYF. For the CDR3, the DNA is TGTGCCAGCAGCCTGACACCACGCCGGGAGACCCAGTACTTC.